This T cell receptor beta chain was sequenced for a study of molecular identifiers for immune sequencing clone quantification. Source material for naive CD8 libraries was roughly 17,000 to 1,100,000 sorted cells, with 10%, 30% or 50% RNA. Sorting selected naive CD8 T cells with a CD8+CD4-CCR7+CD45RA+ phenotype. TCRdb fed the PCR reads into MiXCR, producing one record per CDR3 protein. The table includes about 640,000 distinct CDR3 sequences, 15% to 20% detected once. This clonotype was seen ten or more times. At one end the junction does not follow the germline gene, possibly because of a read error. Sequencing was performed on naive CD8+ T cells from blood, with Jurkat cell RNA spiked in. The subset is: FACS-sorted CD8+CD4-CCR7+CD45RA+ naive T cells. The clonotype comes from a human donor in good health. Some libraries in this study had Jurkat cell RNA spiked in.

The CDR3 bases are TGTGCCAGCAGTTACTCGTCAAGTAGCGATCAGCCCCAGCATTTT. Translating gives CASSYSSSSDQPQHF. This chain joins TRBV6-5 and TRBJ1-5; no definite D call. Per germline, CDR1 MNHEY and CDR2 SVGAGI. This CDR3 has 15 residues.